The 25 T cell receptor beta chains below come from one sample, sequenced in a study of blood T cell repertoires in COVID-19. The protocol was immunoSEQ multiplex PCR, while the TCRdb copy is restricted to in-frame clones and leaves out a portion. Of 95,000 to 150,000 clones listed, roughly 82% are singletons. Sequenced sample: peripheral blood. The receptors originated from a human donor in a cohort sampled during active COVID-19.

The chain employs TRBV5-4 and TRBJ2-5; the match to TRBD1 covers 9 bases. The CDR3 totals 15 residues. In germline, CDR1 is SGHNT, CDR2 YYREEE (reference sequence). The junction had 7 bases not matched to a gene; V was cut back by 4 bases and J by 3 bases. The DNA of the CDR3 is TGTGCCAGCAGCATGGGACAGGGCTGGGAAGAGACCCAGTACTTC. Translation gives CASSMGQGWEETQYF.

V usage is TRBV5-1 and J usage is TRBJ2-1, with 8 bases lining up with TRBD1. V gave up 4 bases and J gave up 5 bases; unmatched junction bases: 5. Germline values: CDR1 SGHRS, CDR2 YFSETQ. The CDR3 loop spans 14 amino acids. CDR3 in DNA: TGCGCCAGCAGCCCGGACAGGGCTAACAATGAGCAGTTCTTC. Its translation is CASSPDRANNEQFF.

The V call is TRBV4-2, the J call TRBJ2-2; weak D call: TRBD2 (6 bases). Germline CDR1 is LGHNA and CDR2 is YNFKEQ. The V gene lost 0 bases and the J gene lost 0 bases, with 8 bases spanning the gap. This CDR3 spans 16 amino acids. Here the CDR3 DNA reads TGTGCCAGCAGCCAAGAGGGACTGGCGAACACCGGGGAGCTGTTTTTT. Its protein is CASSQEGLANTGELFF.

This chain joins TRBV19 and TRBJ2-6; TRBD1 aligns across 7 bases. J was trimmed by 0 bases and V by 3 bases; bases with no gene match: 8. Germline-derived CDR1 and CDR2 are LNHDA and SQIVND (reference sequence). This CDR3 spans 18 amino acids. CDR3 DNA sequence: TGTGCCAGTAGTATGCCGGGACAGTTCCACTCTGGGGCCAACGTCCTGACTTTC. This gives the protein CASSMPGQFHSGANVLTF.

A single count supports this clone. The chain links TRBV5-1 to TRBJ1-1, with TRBD1 as a possible D gene (5 bases). Germline CDR1 reads SGHRS; CDR2 reads YFSETQ. Trimming shortened V by 0 bases and J by 5 bases, and 11 bases separated the two germline ends. There are 14 residues in the CDR3. CDR3: CASSLGEGRTEAFF. CDR3 coding DNA: TGCGCCAGCAGCTTGGGAGAGGGGAGGACTGAAGCTTTCTTT.

This clone was counted a single time. This chain uses TRBV6-5 with TRBJ2-6; D perhaps matches TRBD1 (5 bases). V lost 10 bases and J 1 base, leaving 11 bases between the germline ends. CDR3 size: 14 residues. Germline-derived CDR1 and CDR2 are MNHEY and SVGAGI. The CDR3 sequence: CATSGMSGANVLTF. The CDR3 region has the DNA TGTGCCACCTCAGGGATGTCTGGGGCCAACGTCCTGACTTTC.

This clone was counted between two and nine times. This chain uses TRBV18 with TRBJ2-3; 12 bases line up with TRBD1. The V segment lost 6 bases and the J segment 6 bases; nucleotides outside the gene matches: 10. This CDR3 has 16 residues. The germline CDR1 and CDR2 sequences are KGHSH and LQKENI. The CDR3 region is CASSGAGTGGEDTQYF. DNA for the CDR3: TGTGCCAGCTCGGGAGCCGGGACAGGGGGCGAGGATACGCAGTATTTT. Looking up the rest from reference TRBV18 and TRBJ2-3 gives the full variable domain: NAGVMQNPRHLVRRRGQEARLRCSPMKGHSHVYWYRQLPEEGLKFMVYLQKENIIDESGMPKERFSAEFPKEGPSILRIQQVVRGDSAAYFCASSGAGTGGEDTQYFGPGTRLTVL.

This rearrangement joins TRBV9 to TRBJ2-7; TRBD2 might be the D (5 bases). The CDR3 consists of 17 residues. V dropped 0 bases and J dropped 5 bases, with 21 bases sitting between them. Germline CDR1 SGDLS, CDR2 YYNGEE. The CDR3 sequence: CASSVGFGEGLGHEQYF. The CDR3 DNA is TGTGCCAGCAGCGTAGGATTCGGGGAAGGCCTAGGCCACGAGCAGTACTTC.

This clone was counted once. The V call is TRBV15, the J call TRBJ2-5; TRBD2 is a possible D gene (5 bases). V lost 2 bases and J 3 bases, leaving 16 bases between the germline ends. CDR1 LNHNV and CDR2 YYDKDF come from the germline V gene (reference sequence). The length of the CDR3 is 16 residues. The CDR3 DNA reads as TGTGCCACCAGCAGATCCTTGGGCGCGGGTGAAGAGACCCAGTACTTC. This encodes CATSRSLGAGEETQYF. The variable domain in full, completed from reference TRBV15 and TRBJ2-5, reads DAMVIQNPRYQVTQFGKPVTLSCSQTLNHNVMYWYQQKSSQAPKLLFHYYDKDFNNEADTPDNFQSRRPNTSFCFLDIRSPGLGDTAMYLCATSRSLGAGEETQYFGPGTRLLVL.

The chain combines TRBV4-1 with TRBJ1-6, with 9 bases that match TRBD1. CDR3 length: 16 residues. After removal of 1 base from V and 10 bases from J, the junction contained 8 bases not matched to a gene. Germline V CDR1 and CDR2: MGHRA, YSYEKL. CDR3 region: CASSQGDRGARSPLHF. In DNA form, the CDR3 reads TGCGCCAGCAGCCAAGGAGACAGGGGGGCGCGGTCACCCCTCCACTTT.

The rearrangement uses TRBV4-1 and TRBJ2-2; the match to TRBD1 covers 8 bases. The V segment lost 0 bases and the J segment 0 bases; nucleotides outside the gene matches: 9. Germline V gene lookup returns CDR1 MGHRA and CDR2 YSYEKL. The CDR3 is 19 residues long. DNA for the CDR3: TGCGCCAGCAGCCAAGATCAAACCAGGGGGCGAGCGAACACCGGGGAGCTGTTTTTT. Protein: CASSQDQTRGRANTGELFF.

The rearrangement joins TRBV11-2 to TRBJ1-4, with 8 positions matching TRBD1. This CDR3 contains 16 residues. Germline V gives CDR1 SGHAT, CDR2 FQNNGV. V shed 3 bases, J shed 3 bases, and the junction held 6 bases outside the gene matches. The CDR3: CASSFSQGVANEKLFF. The CDR3 nucleotides are TGTGCCAGCAGCTTTTCACAGGGGGTCGCTAATGAAAAACTGTTTTTT. The full variable domain, rest sourced from reference TRBV11-2 and TRBJ1-4, is EAGVAQSPRYKIIEKRQSVAFWCNPISGHATLYWYQQILGQGPKLLIQFQNNGVVDDSQLPKDRFSAERLKGVDSTLKIQPAKLEDSAVYLCASSFSQGVANEKLFFGSGTQLSVL.

The chain is built from TRBV5-4 and TRBJ1-5; 7 nucleotides agree with TRBD1. The CDR3 is 14 amino acids. Germline CDR1 and CDR2: SGHNT and YYREEE (reference sequence). J gave up 4 bases and V 3 bases, and 4 bases lay outside the gene matches. The CDR3 sequence: CASSSGTANQPQHF. The CDR3, as DNA: TGTGCCAGCAGCTCCGGGACAGCTAATCAGCCCCAGCATTTT.

The CDR3 DNA reads TGTGCCATGCGCGGGGGGGTAGGACAGCCCCAGCATTTT. It specifies CAMRGGVGQPQHF. This chain connects TRBV28 to TRBJ1-5, with a tentative D call TRBD1 (5 bases). Germline V lookup: CDR1 MDHEN, CDR2 SYDVKM. The V end lost 10 bases, the J end lost 7 bases, and 17 bases lay between the germline ends. The CDR3 contains 13 residues.

The V call is TRBV6-5, the J call TRBJ2-1; a possible D gene is TRBD2 (6 bases). Trimming took 0 bases from V and 9 from J, leaving 18 bases between them. The CDR3 extends over 16 amino acids. Germline CDR1 is MNHEY and CDR2 is SVGAGI. CDR3 sequence reads: CASSYSHYLYGGEQFF. Here the CDR3 DNA reads TGTGCCAGCAGTTACTCGCATTACTTGTACGGGGGTGAGCAGTTCTTC.

The rearrangement joins TRBV5-1 to TRBJ1-1; 8 bases match TRBD1. Germline V gene data show CDR1 as SGHRS and CDR2 as YFSETQ. V shed 0 bases and J 3 bases; nucleotides not matched to a gene: 10. CDR3 length: 17 residues. CDR3 coding DNA: TGCGCCAGCAGCTTGGCTGCAGGGGGCGGTTTGGACACTGAAGCTTTCTTT. The encoded protein is CASSLAAGGGLDTEAFF. Complete variable domain (other parts from reference TRBV5-1 and TRBJ1-1): KAGVTQTPRYLIKTRGQQVTLSCSPISGHRSVSWYQQTPGQGLQFLFEYFSETQRNKGNFPGRFSGRQFSNSRSEMNVSTLELGDSALYLCASSLAAGGGLDTEAFFGQGTRLTVV.

The V gene is TRBV23-1, the J gene TRBJ2-7, with TRBD2 identical over 7 bases. TRBV23-1 is reported as an ORF; its role is uncertain. Trimming removed 10 bases from V and 5 bases from J; junction bases left unmatched: 8. The CDR3 loop spans 12 amino acids. The CDR3 spells CAKGGGPHEQYF. The CDR3 nucleotides read TGCGCCAAGGGCGGGGGTCCCCACGAGCAGTACTTC.

This chain joins TRBV13 and TRBJ2-7, with a tentative D call TRBD1 (6 bases). V was clipped by 2 bases and J by 4 bases, with 6 bases between them. This CDR3 is built from 12 residues. Germline V gives CDR1 PRHDT, CDR2 FYEKMQ (reference sequence). In DNA, the CDR3 is TGTGCCAGCAGCTTAAGGGGGTACGAGCAGTACTTC. Amino acid sequence: CASSLRGYEQYF.

The chain is built from TRBV6-2 or TRBV6-3 and TRBJ1-1; 8 bases are shared with TRBD1. CDR3 length: 13 residues. Losses at the gene ends were 6 bases for V and 5 bases for J; bases not matched to a gene: 5. Germline loops: CDR1 MNHEY, CDR2 SVGEGT. The CDR3, as DNA: TGTGCCAGCAGCCCGGACAGGGCGACTGAAGCTTTCTTT. It specifies CASSPDRATEAFF.

The chain employs TRBV6-5 and TRBJ2-7; D may be TRBD1 (6 bases). Trimming left V 0 bases short and J 3 bases short, with 9 bases between. The CDR3 has 14 amino acids. The germline V gene has CDR1 MNHEY and CDR2 SVGAGI. In nucleotides, the CDR3 is TGTGCCAGCAGTTACTCGACAGGTATCTACGAGCAGTACTTC. This translates into CASSYSTGIYEQYF.

The chain combines TRBV2 with TRBJ1-2; D is perhaps TRBD1 (5 bases). CDR3 length equals 16 residues. Trimming stripped 0 bases from V and 8 bases from J, with 19 bases between. Germline CDR1 is SNHLY and CDR2 is FYNNEI. The CDR3, as DNA: TGTGCCAGCAGTGAAGCGCTTCGGGGGAGGAAGGGCGGCTACACCTTC. Its translation is CASSEALRGRKGGYTF.

This rearrangement joins TRBV28 to TRBJ1-2; 7 nucleotides agree with TRBD1. The ends lost 6 bases at V and 4 bases at J; junction bases unmatched: 14. CDR1 is MDHEN and CDR2 is SYDVKM in the germline V gene. The CDR3 extends over 16 amino acids. CDR3 amino acids: CASSPTLGTAPYGYTF. CDR3 coding DNA: TGTGCCAGCAGCCCTACCCTAGGGACAGCCCCCTATGGCTACACCTTC.

The chain couples TRBV7-9 to TRBJ2-7; a weak D match, TRBD2 (6 bases). CDR1 and CDR2 (germline): SEHNR, FQNEAQ (reference sequence). V gave up 4 bases and J gave up 0 bases, with 13 bases separating them. The CDR3 extends over 15 amino acids. Written as DNA, the CDR3 is TGTGCCAGCAGCTCCCCCTCCGGGGGCTCCTACGAGCAGTACTTC. Protein sequence: CASSSPSGGSYEQYF.

The chain recombines TRBV5-1 with TRBJ2-1; the D gene is possibly TRBD2 (6 bases). The CDR3 extends over 16 amino acids. CDR1 is SGHRS and CDR2 is YFSETQ in the germline V gene. V dropped 0 bases and J dropped 2 bases, with 12 bases sitting between them. For the CDR3, the DNA is TGCGCCAGCAGCTTGGGGGGGACTGCTGCCTACAATGAGCAGTTCTTC. It codes for CASSLGGTAAYNEQFF. The variable domain in full, with the rest retrieved from reference TRBV5-1 and TRBJ2-1, is KAGVTQTPRYLIKTRGQQVTLSCSPISGHRSVSWYQQTPGQGLQFLFEYFSETQRNKGNFPGRFSGRQFSNSRSEMNVSTLELGDSALYLCASSLGGTAAYNEQFFGPGTRLTVL.

V usage is TRBV5-1 and J usage is TRBJ1-2; possible D gene TRBD1, 6 bases. The CDR3 totals 13 residues. CDR1 is SGHRS, CDR2 YFSETQ, per germline. Trimming stripped 1 base from V and 8 bases from J, with 12 bases between. This CDR3 reads CASSLPGENGYTF. In nucleotides, the CDR3 is TGCGCCAGCAGCTTGCCAGGGGAAAACGGCTACACCTTC.